The clone carrying this T cell receptor (beta chain) was detected ten times or more. Its antigen remains unidentified. The source material, RNA transcripts, was used to amplify TCR beta CDR3 regions. An initial round of RT-PCR targeting the TCR CDR3 relied on the HTBI primer set. TCRdb analysed the multiplex PCR reads with MiXCR anew, one entry per CDR3 protein. In the table there are about 360,000 distinct CDR3 sequences, about 13% of which are singletons. The germline V gene has CDR1 SGHTA and CDR2 FQGNSA. V lost 1 base and J lost 9, with 10 bases in between. This CDR3 spans 13 amino acids. This specimen belongs to a study of T cells in Graves' hyperthyroidism and ophthalmopathy. Study-wide points: Median prediction lead before ophthalmopathy onset was around seven months with the model.

The TCR comes from a woman aged 18-30 years with Graves' hyperthyroidism. Sequencing was done on a sample of blood. J is TRBJ2-1 and V is TRBV7-2, with D possibly called TRBD1 or TRBD2 (6 bases each). The CDR3 bases are TGTGCCAGCAGCTTAGACGGGGGCATTGAGCAGTTCTTC. This encodes CASSLDGGIEQFF.